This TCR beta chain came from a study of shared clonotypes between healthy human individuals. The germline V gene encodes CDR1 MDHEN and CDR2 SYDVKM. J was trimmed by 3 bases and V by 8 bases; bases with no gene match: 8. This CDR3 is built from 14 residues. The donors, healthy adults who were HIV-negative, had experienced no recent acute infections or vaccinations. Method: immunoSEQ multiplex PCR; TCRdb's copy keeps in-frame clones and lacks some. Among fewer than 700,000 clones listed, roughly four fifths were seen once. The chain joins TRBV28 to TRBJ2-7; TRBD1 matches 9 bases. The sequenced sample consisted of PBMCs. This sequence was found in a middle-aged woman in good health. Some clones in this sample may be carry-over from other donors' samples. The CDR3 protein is CASHGTGTHYEQYF. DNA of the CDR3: TGTGCCAGCCACGGGACAGGGACCCACTACGAGCAGTACTTC.